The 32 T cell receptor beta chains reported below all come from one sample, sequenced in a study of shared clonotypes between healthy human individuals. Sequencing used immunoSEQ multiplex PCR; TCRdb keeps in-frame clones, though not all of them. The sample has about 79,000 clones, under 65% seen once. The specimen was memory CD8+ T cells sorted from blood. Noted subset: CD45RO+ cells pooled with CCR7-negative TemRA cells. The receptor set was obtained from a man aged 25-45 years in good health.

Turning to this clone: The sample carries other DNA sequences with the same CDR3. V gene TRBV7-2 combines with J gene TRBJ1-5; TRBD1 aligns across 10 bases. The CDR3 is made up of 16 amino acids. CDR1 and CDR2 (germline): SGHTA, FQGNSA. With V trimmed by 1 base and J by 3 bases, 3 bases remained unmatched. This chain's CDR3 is CASSLVGQGLNQPQHF. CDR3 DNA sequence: TGTGCCAGCAGCTTAGTGGGACAGGGGCTCAATCAGCCCCAGCATTTT.

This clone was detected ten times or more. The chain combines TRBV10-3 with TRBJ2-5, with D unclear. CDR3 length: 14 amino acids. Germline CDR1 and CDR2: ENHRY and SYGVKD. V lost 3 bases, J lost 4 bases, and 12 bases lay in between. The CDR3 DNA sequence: TGTGCCATCAGTGACCCCTTAGAAGTAGAGACCCAGTACTTC. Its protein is CAISDPLEVETQYF.

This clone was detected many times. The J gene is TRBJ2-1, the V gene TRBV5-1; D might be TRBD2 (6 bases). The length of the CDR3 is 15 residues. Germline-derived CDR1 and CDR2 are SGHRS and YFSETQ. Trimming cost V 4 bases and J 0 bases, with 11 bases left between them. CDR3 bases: TGCGCCAGCAGCGTAGCGGAGAGCTCCTACAATGAGCAGTTCTTC. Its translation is CASSVAESSYNEQFF. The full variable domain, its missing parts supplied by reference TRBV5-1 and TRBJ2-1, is KAGVTQTPRYLIKTRGQQVTLSCSPISGHRSVSWYQQTPGQGLQFLFEYFSETQRNKGNFPGRFSGRQFSNSRSEMNVSTLELGDSALYLCASSVAESSYNEQFFGPGTRLTVL.

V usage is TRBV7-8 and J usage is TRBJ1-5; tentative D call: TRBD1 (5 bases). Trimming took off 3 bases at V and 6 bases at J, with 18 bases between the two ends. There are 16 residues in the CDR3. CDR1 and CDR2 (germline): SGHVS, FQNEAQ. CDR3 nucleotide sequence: TGTGCCAGCAGCTTTCAGGGTTGGGAGGGTTTTCAGCCCCAGCATTTT. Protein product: CASSFQGWEGFQPQHF.

CDR3 in DNA: TGTGCCAGCAGCCGAATTAGGGGCTCTGGAAACACCATATATTTT. Protein: CASSRIRGSGNTIYF. J is TRBJ1-3 and V is TRBV7-9; TRBD1 might be the D (5 bases). CDR1 and CDR2 from the germline V gene are SEHNR and FQNEAQ (reference sequence). Trimming took off 5 bases at V and 0 bases at J, with 11 bases between the two ends. The CDR3 is made up of 15 amino acids.

CDR3 coding DNA: TGTGCCAGCAGCCGGCGCTCCCTCTACAATGAGCAGTTCTTC. Translated, it gives CASSRRSLYNEQFF. V gene TRBV7-9 combines with J gene TRBJ2-1; D gene unclear. Germline V CDR1 and CDR2: SEHNR, FQNEAQ (reference sequence). This CDR3 comprises 14 residues. V was pared by 5 bases and J by 3 bases, with 11 bases between.

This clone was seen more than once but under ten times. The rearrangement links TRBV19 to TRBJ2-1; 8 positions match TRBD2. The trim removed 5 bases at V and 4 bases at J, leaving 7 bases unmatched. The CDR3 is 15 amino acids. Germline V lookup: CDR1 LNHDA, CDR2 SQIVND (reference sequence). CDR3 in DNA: TGTGCCAGTAGTCTCACTAGCGGATGGTACAATGAGCAGTTCTTC. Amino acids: CASSLTSGWYNEQFF.

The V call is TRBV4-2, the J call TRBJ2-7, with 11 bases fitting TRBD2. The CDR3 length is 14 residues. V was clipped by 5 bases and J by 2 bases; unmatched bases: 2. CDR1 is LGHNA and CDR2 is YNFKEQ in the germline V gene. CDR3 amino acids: CASSILAGAYEQYF. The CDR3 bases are TGTGCCAGCAGCATACTAGCGGGAGCCTACGAGCAGTACTTC.

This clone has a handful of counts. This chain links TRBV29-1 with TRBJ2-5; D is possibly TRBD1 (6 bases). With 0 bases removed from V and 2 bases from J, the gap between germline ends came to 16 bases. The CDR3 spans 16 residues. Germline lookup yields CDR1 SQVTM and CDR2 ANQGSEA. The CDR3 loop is CSVEDVKGRGQETQYF. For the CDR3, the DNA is TGCAGCGTTGAAGATGTGAAGGGAAGGGGGCAAGAGACCCAGTACTTC.

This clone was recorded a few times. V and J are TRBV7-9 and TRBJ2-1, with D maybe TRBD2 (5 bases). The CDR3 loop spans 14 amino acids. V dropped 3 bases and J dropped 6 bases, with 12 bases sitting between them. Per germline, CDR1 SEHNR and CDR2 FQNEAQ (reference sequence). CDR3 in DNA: TGTGCCAGCAGCTTCGAACTAGATACCAATGAGCAGTTCTTC. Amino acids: CASSFELDTNEQFF. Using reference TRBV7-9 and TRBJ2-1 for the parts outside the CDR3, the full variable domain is DTGVSQNPRHKITKRGQNVTFRCDPISEHNRLYWYRQTLGQGPEFLTYFQNEAQLEKSRLLSDRFSAERPKGSFSTLEIQRTEQGDSAMYLCASSFELDTNEQFFGPGTRLTVL.

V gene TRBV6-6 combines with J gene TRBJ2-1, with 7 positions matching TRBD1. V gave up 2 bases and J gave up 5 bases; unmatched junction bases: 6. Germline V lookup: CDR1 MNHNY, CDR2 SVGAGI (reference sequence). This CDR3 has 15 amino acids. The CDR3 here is CASSYTGTDNNEQFF. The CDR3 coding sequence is TGTGCCAGCAGTTACACCGGGACAGATAACAATGAGCAGTTCTTC.

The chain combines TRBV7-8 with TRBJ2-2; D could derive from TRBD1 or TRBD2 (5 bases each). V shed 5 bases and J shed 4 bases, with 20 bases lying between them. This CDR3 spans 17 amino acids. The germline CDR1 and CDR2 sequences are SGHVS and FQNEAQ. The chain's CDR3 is CASSTNGDPIVTGELFF. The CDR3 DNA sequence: TGTGCCAGCAGCACCAACGGGGACCCGATAGTCACCGGGGAGCTGTTTTTT.

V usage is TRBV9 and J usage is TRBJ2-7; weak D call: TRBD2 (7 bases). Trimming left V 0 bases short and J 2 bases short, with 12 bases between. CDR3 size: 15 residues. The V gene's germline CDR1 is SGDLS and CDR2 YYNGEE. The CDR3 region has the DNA TGTGCCAGCAGCGTAGATGTCGGGGGGCCCTACGAGCAGTACTTC. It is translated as CASSVDVGGPYEQYF.

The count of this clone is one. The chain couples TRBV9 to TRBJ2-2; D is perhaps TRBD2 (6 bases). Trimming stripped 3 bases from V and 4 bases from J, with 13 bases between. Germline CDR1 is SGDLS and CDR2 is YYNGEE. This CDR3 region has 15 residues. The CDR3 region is CASSALADTTGELFF. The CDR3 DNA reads TGTGCCAGCAGCGCCTTAGCGGACACCACCGGGGAGCTGTTTTTT.

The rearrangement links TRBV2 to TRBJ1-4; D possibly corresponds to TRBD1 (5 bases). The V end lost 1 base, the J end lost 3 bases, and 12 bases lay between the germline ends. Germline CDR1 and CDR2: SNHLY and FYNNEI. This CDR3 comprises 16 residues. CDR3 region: CASSEVGTPPNEKLFF. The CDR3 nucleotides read TGTGCCAGCAGTGAAGTTGGGACCCCTCCTAATGAAAAACTGTTTTTT.

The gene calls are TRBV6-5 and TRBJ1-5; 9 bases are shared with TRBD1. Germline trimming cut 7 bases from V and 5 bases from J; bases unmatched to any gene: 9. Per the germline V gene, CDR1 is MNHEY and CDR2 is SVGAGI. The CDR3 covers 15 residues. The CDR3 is CASTGTGFFDQPQHF. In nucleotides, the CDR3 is TGTGCCAGCACCGGGACAGGGTTCTTCGATCAGCCCCAGCATTTT.

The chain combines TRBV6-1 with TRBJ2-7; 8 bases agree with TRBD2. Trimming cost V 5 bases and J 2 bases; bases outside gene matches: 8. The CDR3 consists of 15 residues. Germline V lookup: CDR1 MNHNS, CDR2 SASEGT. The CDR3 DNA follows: TGTGCCAGCAGTCCCCAAGCGGGAGCCCCCTACGAGCAGTACTTC. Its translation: CASSPQAGAPYEQYF.

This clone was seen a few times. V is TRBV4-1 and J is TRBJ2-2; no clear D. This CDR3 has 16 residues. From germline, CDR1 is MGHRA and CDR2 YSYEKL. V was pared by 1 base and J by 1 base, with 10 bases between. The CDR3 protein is CASSQVLSVNTGELFF. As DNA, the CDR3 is TGCGCCAGCAGCCAAGTCTTGTCGGTGAACACCGGGGAGCTGTTTTTT.

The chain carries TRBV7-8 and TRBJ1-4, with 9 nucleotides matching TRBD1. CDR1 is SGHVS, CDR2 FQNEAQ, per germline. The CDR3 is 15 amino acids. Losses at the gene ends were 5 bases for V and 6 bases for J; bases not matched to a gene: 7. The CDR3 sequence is CASSLLTGGDEKLFF. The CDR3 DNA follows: TGTGCCAGCAGCCTTCTTACAGGGGGCGATGAAAAACTGTTTTTT.

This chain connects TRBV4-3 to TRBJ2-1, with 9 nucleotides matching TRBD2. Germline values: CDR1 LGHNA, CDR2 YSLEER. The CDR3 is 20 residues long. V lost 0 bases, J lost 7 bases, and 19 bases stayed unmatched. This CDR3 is CASSQDLQASGVLGVNEQFF. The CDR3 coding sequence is TGCGCCAGCAGCCAAGATCTTCAGGCTAGCGGGGTATTGGGGGTGAATGAGCAGTTCTTC.

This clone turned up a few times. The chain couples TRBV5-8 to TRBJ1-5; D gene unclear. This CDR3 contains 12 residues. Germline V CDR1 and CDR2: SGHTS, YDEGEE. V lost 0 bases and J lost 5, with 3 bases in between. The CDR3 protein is CASSLDDQPQHF. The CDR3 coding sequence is TGTGCCAGCAGCTTGGATGATCAGCCCCAGCATTTT.

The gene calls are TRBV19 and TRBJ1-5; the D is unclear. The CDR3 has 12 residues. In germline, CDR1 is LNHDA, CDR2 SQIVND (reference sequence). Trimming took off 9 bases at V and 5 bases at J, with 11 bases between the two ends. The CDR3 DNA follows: TGTGCCAGCGGACTGAGGGATCAGCCCCAGCATTTT. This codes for CASGLRDQPQHF.

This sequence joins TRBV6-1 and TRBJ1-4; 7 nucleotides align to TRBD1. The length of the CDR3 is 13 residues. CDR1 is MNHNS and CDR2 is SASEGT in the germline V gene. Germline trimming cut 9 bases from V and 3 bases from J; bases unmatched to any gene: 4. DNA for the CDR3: TGTGCCAGTAATGACAGGGCTAATGAAAAACTGTTTTTT. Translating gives CASNDRANEKLFF.

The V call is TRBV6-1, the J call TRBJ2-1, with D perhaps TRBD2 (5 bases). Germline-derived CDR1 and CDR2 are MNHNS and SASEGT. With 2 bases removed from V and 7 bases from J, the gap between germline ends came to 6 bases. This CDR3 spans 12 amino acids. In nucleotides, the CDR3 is TGTGCCAGCAGTGAACCGGGGAATGAGCAGTTCTTC. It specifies CASSEPGNEQFF.

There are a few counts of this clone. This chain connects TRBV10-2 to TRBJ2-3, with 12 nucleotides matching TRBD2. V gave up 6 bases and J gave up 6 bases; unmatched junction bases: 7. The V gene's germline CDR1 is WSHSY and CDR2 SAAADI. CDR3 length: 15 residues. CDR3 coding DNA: TGCGCCAGCAGCCTAGCGGGAGGGCCAGGGGATACGCAGTATTTT. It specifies CASSLAGGPGDTQYF.

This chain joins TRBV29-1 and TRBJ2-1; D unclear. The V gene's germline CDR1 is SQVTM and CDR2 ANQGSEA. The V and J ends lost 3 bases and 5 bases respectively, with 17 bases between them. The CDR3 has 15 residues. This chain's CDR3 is CSVDKRMEGNNEQFF. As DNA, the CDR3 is TGCAGCGTTGACAAACGAATGGAAGGGAACAATGAGCAGTTCTTC.

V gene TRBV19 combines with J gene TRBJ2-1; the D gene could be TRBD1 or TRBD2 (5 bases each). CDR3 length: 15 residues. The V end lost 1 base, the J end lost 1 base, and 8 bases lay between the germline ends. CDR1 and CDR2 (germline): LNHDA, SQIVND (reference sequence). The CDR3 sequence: CASSIGGISYNEQFF. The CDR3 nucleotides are TGTGCCAGTAGTATAGGGGGGATTTCCTACAATGAGCAGTTCTTC.

CDR3 sequence reads: CASQEGGMGGANVLTF. As DNA, the CDR3 is TGCGCCTCACAAGAAGGGGGGATGGGAGGGGCCAACGTCCTGACTTTC. V usage is TRBV10-2 and J usage is TRBJ2-6; the D call may be TRBD1 or TRBD2 (6 bases each). The CDR3 runs 16 residues. CDR1 is WSHSY and CDR2 is SAAADI in the germline V gene. The V end lost 11 bases, the J end lost 4 bases, and 21 bases lay between the germline ends.

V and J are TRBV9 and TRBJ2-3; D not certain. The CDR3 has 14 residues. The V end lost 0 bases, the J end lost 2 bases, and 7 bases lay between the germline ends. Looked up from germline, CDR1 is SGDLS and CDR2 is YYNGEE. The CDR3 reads CASSVGRFTDTQYF. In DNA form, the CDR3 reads TGTGCCAGCAGCGTAGGTCGGTTCACAGATACGCAGTATTTT.

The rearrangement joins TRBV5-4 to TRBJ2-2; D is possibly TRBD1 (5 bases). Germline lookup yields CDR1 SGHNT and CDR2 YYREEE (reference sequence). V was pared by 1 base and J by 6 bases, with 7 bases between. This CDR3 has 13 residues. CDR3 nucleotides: TGTGCCAGCAGCTTGACAGGATCCGGGGAGCTGTTTTTT. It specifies CASSLTGSGELFF. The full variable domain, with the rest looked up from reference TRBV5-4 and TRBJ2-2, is ETGVTQSPTHLIKTRGQQVTLRCSSQSGHNTVSWYQQALGQGPQFIFQYYREEENGRGNFPPRFSGLQFPNYSSELNVNALELDDSALYLCASSLTGSGELFFGEGSRLTVL.

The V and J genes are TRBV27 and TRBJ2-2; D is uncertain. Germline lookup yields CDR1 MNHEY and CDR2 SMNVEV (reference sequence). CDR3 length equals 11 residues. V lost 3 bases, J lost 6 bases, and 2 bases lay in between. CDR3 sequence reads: CASSFPGELFF. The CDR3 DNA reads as TGTGCCAGCAGTTTTCCCGGGGAGCTGTTTTTT.

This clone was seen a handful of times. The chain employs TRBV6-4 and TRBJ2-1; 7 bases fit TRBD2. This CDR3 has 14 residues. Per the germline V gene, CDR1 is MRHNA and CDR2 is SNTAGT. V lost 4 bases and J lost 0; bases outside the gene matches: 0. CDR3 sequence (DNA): TGTGCCAGCAGTGGCGGGAGCTCCTACAATGAGCAGTTCTTC. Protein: CASSGGSSYNEQFF.